This TCR beta chain was identified during a study of T-cell reconstitution after alpha-beta-depleted transplantation in children. Study results and limitations: The authors attributed T-cell counts and diversity one year after transplant mostly to newly produced T cells. Alpha-beta T cells about two months after transplant reportedly derived from several hundred expanded graft clones. Some patients showed high day-60 TCRbeta diversity, which derived from surviving recipient T cells and thymic progenitors.

Germline assignment: CDR1 MDHEN and CDR2 SYDVKM. J gave up 3 bases and V 6 bases, and 8 bases lay outside the gene matches. This CDR3 contains 15 residues. Preparation of the TCRbeta library involved a method that used unique molecular identifiers. TCRdb re-analysed the PCR reads in MiXCR, keeping a single row per CDR3 protein. The data hold approximately 300,000 distinct CDR3 sequences, with around 10% observed a single time. This clonotype was recorded at least ten times. As yet, its antigen is unknown. The input for sequencing was PBMCs, taken before TCRalphabeta/CD19-depleted stem cell transplant. The clonotype was recovered from a boy less than two years old with acute myeloid leukemia, due to receive a stem cell transplant. V is TRBV28 and J is TRBJ2-7, with 10 bases lining up with TRBD1. The CDR3: CASRQPGQGSYEQYF. DNA of the CDR3: TGTGCCAGCAGGCAGCCGGGACAGGGGAGCTACGAGCAGTACTTC.